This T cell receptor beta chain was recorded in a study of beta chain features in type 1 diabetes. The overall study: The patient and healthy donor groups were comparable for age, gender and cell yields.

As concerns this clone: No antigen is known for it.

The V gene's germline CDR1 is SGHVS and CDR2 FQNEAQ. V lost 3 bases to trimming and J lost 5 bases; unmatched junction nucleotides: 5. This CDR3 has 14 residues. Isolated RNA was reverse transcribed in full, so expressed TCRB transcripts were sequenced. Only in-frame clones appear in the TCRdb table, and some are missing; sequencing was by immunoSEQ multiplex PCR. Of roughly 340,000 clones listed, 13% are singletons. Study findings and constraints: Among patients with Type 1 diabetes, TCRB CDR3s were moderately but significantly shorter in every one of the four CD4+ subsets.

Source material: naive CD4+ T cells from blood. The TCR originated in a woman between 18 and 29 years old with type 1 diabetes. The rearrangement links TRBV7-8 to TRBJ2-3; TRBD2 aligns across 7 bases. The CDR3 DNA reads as TGTGCCAGCAGCTTGGCGGGAGTGGGAGATACGCAGTATTTT. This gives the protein CASSLAGVGDTQYF.